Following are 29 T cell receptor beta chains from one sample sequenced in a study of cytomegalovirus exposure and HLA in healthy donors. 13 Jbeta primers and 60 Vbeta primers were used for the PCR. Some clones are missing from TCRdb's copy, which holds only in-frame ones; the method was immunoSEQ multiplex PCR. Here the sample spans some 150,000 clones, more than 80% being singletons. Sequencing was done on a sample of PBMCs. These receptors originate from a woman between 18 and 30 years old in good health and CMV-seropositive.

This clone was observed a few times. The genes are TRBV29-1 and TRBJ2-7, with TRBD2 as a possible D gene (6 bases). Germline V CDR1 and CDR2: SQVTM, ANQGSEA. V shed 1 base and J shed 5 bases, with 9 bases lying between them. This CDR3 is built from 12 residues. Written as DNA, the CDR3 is TGCAGCGTTGAAGGCGGGATCGACGAGCAGTACTTC. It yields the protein CSVEGGIDEQYF.

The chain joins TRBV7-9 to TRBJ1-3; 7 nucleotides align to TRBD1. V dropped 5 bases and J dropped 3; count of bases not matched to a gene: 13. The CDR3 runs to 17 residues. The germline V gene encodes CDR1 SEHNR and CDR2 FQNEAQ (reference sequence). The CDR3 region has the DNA TGTGCCAGCAGCCGCCAGACAGGGAAGTTGGGTGGAAACACCATATATTTT. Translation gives CASSRQTGKLGGNTIYF.

The CDR3 loop is CASSEALVGGGDEQYF. The CDR3 coding sequence is TGTGCCAGCAGTGAAGCCCTAGTTGGCGGGGGCGACGAGCAGTACTTC. The chain joins TRBV6-1 to TRBJ2-5, with D possibly being TRBD2 (7 bases). The end of the DNA is better explained by TRBJ2-7, so the J call may be wrong. The germline CDR1 and CDR2 sequences are MNHNS and SASEGT. This CDR3 contains 16 residues.

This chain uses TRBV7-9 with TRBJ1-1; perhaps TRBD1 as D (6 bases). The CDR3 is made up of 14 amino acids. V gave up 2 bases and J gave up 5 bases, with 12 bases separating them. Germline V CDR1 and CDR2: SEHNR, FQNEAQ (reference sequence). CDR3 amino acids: CASSLQGFSTEAFF. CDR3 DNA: TGTGCCAGCAGCTTACAGGGGTTTTCGACTGAAGCTTTCTTT.

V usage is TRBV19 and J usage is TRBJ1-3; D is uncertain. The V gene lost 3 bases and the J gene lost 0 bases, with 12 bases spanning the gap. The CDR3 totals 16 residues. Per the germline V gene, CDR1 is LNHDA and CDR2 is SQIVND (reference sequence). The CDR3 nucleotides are TGTGCCAGTAGTATCGAAGGACTGAGCTCTGGAAACACCATATATTTT. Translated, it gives CASSIEGLSSGNTIYF.

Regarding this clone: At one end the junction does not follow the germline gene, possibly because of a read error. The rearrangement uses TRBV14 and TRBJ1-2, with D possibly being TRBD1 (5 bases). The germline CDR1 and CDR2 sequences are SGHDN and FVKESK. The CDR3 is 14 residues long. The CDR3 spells CASSQDWGGAAQAF. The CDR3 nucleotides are TGTGCCAGCAGCCAAGACTGGGGCGGAGCTGCCCAGGCCTTC.

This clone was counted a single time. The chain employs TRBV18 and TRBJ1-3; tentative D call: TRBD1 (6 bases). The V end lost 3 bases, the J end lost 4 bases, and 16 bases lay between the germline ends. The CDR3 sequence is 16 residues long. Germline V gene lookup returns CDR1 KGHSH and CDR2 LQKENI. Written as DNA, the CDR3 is TGTGCCAGCTCACCTACGGTCCCAGGGGCGGGAAACACCATATATTTT. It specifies CASSPTVPGAGNTIYF.

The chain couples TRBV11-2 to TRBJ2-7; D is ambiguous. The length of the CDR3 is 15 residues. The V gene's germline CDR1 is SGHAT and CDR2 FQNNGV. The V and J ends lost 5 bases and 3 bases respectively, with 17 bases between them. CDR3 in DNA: TGTGCCAGCAGCCCCTTCCCGCAGGTTGACTACGAGCAGTACTTC. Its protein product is CASSPFPQVDYEQYF.

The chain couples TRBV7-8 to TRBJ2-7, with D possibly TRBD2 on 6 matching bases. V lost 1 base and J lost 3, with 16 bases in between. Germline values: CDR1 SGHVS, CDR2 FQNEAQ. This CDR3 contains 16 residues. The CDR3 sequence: CASSLGRRRADYEQYF. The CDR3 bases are TGTGCCAGCAGCTTAGGGCGGAGGAGGGCGGACTACGAGCAGTACTTC.

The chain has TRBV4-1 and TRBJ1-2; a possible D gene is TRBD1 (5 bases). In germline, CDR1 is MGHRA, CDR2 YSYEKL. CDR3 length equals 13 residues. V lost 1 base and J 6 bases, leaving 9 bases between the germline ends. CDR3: CASSQVTGDGYTF. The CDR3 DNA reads TGCGCCAGCAGCCAAGTAACAGGAGATGGCTACACCTTC.

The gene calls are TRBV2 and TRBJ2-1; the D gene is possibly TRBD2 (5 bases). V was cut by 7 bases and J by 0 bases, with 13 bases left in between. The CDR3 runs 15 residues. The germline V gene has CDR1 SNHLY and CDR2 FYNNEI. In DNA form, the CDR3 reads TGTGCCAGCACCCCCGGGGTCAGCTCCTACAATGAGCAGTTCTTC. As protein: CASTPGVSSYNEQFF.

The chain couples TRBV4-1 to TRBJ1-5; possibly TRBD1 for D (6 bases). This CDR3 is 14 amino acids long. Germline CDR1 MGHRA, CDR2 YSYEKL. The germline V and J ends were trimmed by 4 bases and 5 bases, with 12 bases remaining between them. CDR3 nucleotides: TGCGCCAGCAGCCGCACAGGGCTTGATCAGCCCCAGCATTTT. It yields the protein CASSRTGLDQPQHF.

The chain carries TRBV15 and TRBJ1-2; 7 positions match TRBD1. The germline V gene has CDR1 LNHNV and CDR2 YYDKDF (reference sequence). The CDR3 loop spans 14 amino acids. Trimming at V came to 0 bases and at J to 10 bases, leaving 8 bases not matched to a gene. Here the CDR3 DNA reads TGTGCCACCAGCAGAGATGTGGGACAGAGCAACTACACCTTC. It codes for CATSRDVGQSNYTF.

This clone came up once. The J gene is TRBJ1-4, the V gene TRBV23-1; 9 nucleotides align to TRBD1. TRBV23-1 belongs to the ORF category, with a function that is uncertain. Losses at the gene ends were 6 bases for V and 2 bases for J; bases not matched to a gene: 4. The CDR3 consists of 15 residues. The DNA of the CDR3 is TGCGCCAGCAGGAGTGGGACAGGGACTAATGAAAAACTGTTTTTT. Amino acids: CASRSGTGTNEKLFF.

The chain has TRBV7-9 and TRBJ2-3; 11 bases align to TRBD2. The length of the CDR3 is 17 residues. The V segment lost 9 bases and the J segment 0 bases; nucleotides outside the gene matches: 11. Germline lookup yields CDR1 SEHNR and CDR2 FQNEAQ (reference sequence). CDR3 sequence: CASQLAGGQESTDTQYF. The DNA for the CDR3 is TGTGCCAGTCAATTAGCGGGGGGGCAGGAAAGCACAGATACGCAGTATTTT. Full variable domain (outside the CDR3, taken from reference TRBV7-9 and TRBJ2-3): DTGVSQNPRHKITKRGQNVTFRCDPISEHNRLYWYRQTLGQGPEFLTYFQNEAQLEKSRLLSDRFSAERPKGSFSTLEIQRTEQGDSAMYLCASQLAGGQESTDTQYFGPGTRLTVL.

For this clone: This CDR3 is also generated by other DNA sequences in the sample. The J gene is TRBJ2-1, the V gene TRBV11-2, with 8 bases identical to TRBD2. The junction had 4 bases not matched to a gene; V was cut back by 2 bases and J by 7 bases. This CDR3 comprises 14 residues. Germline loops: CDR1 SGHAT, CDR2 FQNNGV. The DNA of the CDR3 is TGTGCCAGCAGCTTAATTGGGACTAGGAATGAGCAGTTCTTC. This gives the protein CASSLIGTRNEQFF.

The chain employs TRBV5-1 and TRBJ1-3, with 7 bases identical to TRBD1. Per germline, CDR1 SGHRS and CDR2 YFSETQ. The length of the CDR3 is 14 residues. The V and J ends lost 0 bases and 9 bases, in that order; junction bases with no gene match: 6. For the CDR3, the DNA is TGCGCCAGCAGCTTGGGGGACAGCGGTTTCACCATATATTTT. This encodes CASSLGDSGFTIYF.

The CDR3 coding sequence is TGTGCCAGCAGCGTGGGACTGCAAGAGACCCAGTACTTC. Its translation: CASSVGLQETQYF. The genes are TRBV9 and TRBJ2-5, with D maybe TRBD2 (6 bases). The V end lost 2 bases, the J end lost 2 bases, and 7 bases lay between the germline ends. Germline assignment: CDR1 SGDLS and CDR2 YYNGEE. The CDR3 runs to 13 residues.

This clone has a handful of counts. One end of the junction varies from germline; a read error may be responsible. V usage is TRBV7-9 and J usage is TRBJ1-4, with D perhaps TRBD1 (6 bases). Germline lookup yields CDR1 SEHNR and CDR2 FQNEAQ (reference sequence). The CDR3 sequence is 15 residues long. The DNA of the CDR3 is TGTTCCAGCAGCCGACAGGCCAGGACTAATGAAAAACTGTTTTTT. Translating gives CSSSRQARTNEKLFF.

CDR3 sequence: CASSEGGGYSGNTIYF. The CDR3 DNA follows: TGTGCCAGCAGCGAAGGGGGGGGGTACTCTGGAAACACCATATATTTT. The chain has TRBV7-9 and TRBJ1-3; tentative D call: TRBD1 (6 bases). CDR1 is SEHNR and CDR2 is FQNEAQ in the germline V gene (reference sequence). V was cut by 5 bases and J by 0 bases, with 14 bases left in between. This CDR3 has 16 residues. The complete variable domain, with remaining parts taken from reference TRBV7-9 and TRBJ1-3, reads DTGVSQNPRHKITKRGQNVTFRCDPISEHNRLYWYRQTLGQGPEFLTYFQNEAQLEKSRLLSDRFSAERPKGSFSTLEIQRTEQGDSAMYLCASSEGGGYSGNTIYFGEGSWLTVV.

The CDR3 here is CASVRSRLGQETQYF. DNA of the CDR3: TGCGCCAGCGTCCGGTCAAGACTAGGACAAGAGACCCAGTACTTC. The rearrangement joins TRBV5-1 to TRBJ2-5; D perhaps matches TRBD2 (6 bases). The CDR3 loop spans 15 amino acids. V lost 7 bases to trimming and J lost 2 bases, with 18 bases between them. CDR1 is SGHRS, CDR2 YFSETQ, per germline.

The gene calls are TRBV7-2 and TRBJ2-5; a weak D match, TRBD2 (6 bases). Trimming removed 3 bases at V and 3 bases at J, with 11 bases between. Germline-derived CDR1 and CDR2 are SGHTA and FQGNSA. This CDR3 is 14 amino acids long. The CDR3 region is CASSFVRGEETQYF. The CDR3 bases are TGTGCCAGCAGCTTTGTCCGCGGGGAAGAGACCCAGTACTTC. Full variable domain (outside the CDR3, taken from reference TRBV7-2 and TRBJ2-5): GAGVSQSPSNKVTEKGKDVELRCDPISGHTALYWYRQSLGQGLEFLIYFQGNSAPDKSGLPSDRFSAERTGGSVSTLTIQRTQQEDSAVYLCASSFVRGEETQYFGPGTRLLVL.

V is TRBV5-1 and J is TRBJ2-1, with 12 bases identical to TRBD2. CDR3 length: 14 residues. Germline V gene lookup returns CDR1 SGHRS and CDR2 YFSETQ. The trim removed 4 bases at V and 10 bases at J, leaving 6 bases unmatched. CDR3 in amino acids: CASSPSGGAWEQFF. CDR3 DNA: TGCGCCAGCAGCCCTAGCGGGGGGGCATGGGAGCAGTTCTTC.

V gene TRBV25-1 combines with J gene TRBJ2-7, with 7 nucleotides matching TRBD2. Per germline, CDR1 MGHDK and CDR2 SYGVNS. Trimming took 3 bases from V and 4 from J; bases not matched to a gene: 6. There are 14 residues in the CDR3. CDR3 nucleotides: TGTGCCAGCAGTGAGGGAGGGGCCCTATACGAGCAGTACTTC. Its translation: CASSEGGALYEQYF.

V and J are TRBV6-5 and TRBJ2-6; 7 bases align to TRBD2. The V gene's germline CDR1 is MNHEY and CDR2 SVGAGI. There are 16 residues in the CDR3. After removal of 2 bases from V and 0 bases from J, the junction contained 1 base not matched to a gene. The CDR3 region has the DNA TGTGCCAGCAGTTACGGGGGGGGCTCTGGGGCCAACGTCCTGACTTTC. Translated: CASSYGGGSGANVLTF.

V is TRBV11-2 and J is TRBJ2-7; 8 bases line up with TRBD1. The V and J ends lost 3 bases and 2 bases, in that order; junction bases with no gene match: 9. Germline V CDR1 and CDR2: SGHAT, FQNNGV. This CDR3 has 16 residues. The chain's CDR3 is CASSFRRDRRTYEQYF. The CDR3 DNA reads TGTGCCAGCAGCTTTAGGAGGGACAGGAGAACCTACGAGCAGTACTTC.

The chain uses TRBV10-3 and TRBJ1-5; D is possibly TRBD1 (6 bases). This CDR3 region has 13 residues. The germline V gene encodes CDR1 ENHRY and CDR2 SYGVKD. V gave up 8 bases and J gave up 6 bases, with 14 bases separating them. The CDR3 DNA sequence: TGTGCCATCGGGGGACAAGTATCTCAGCCCCAGCATTTT. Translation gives CAIGGQVSQPQHF.

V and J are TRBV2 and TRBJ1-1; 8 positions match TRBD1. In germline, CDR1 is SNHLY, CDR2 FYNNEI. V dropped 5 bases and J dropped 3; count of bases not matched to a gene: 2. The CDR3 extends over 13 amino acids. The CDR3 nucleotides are TGTGCCAGCAGTAAGACAGGGGACACTGAAGCTTTCTTT. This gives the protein CASSKTGDTEAFF.

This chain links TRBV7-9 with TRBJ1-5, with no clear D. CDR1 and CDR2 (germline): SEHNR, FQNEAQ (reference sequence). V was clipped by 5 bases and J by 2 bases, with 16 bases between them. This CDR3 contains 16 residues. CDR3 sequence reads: CASSLGGVGGNQPQHF. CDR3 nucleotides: TGTGCCAGCAGCCTAGGCGGGGTGGGAGGCAATCAGCCCCAGCATTTT.